The 13 T cell receptor beta chains presented below share a single source sample, sequenced in a study of cytomegalovirus exposure and HLA in healthy donors. 13 Jbeta primers and 60 Vbeta primers were used for the PCR. Libraries were prepared by immunoSEQ multiplex PCR; TCRdb keeps only in-frame clonotypes and omits some of them. The data contain some 200,000 clones, approximately 70% of them singletons. Sequenced sample: PBMCs. These receptors were obtained from a woman aged 30 to 39 in good health and CMV-seronegative.

V is TRBV29-1 and J is TRBJ1-5, with 11 nucleotides matching TRBD1. The germline gives CDR1 SQVTM, CDR2 ANQGSEA. J lost 6 bases, V lost 4 bases, and 11 bases had no gene match. The CDR3 runs 16 residues. DNA of the CDR3: TGCAGCGTTGGGGGACCGGGACAGGGGGGCGGTCAGCCCCAGCATTTT. This encodes CSVGGPGQGGGQPQHF.

The chain couples TRBV4-2 to TRBJ2-3, with TRBD2 matching over 14 bases. Germline assignment: CDR1 LGHNA and CDR2 YNFKEQ. The CDR3 extends over 18 amino acids. The J segment lost 4 bases and the V segment lost 0 bases, leaving 6 bases of the junction unmatched. In nucleotides, the CDR3 is TGTGCCAGCAGCCAAGATGGGGGACTAGCGGGGGTCCCAGATACGCAGTATTTT. The encoded protein is CASSQDGGLAGVPDTQYF.

J is TRBJ1-1 and V is TRBV7-2; 7 bases are shared with TRBD1. The V gene end was trimmed by 2 bases and the J gene end by 2 bases; junction bases not matched to a gene: 14. The germline gives CDR1 SGHTA, CDR2 FQGNSA. This CDR3 has 18 residues. Here the CDR3 DNA reads TGTGCCAGCAGCTTAAGCCCGCCGGACAGGCTGGGAAACACTGAAGCTTTCTTT. This gives the protein CASSLSPPDRLGNTEAFF.

The rearrangement links TRBV2 to TRBJ2-5; 13 nucleotides agree with TRBD2. V dropped 2 bases and J dropped 1; count of bases not matched to a gene: 7. There are 18 residues in the CDR3. Germline lookup yields CDR1 SNHLY and CDR2 FYNNEI. The CDR3 DNA reads TGTGCCAGCAGTGAATTCCCGACTAGCGGGGGGACCCAAGAGACCCAGTACTTC. It is translated as CASSEFPTSGGTQETQYF.

The rearrangement uses TRBV7-8 and TRBJ2-7, with unresolved D. The V gene's germline CDR1 is SGHVS and CDR2 FQNEAQ. The V end lost 2 bases, the J end lost 0 bases, and 11 bases lay between the germline ends. The CDR3 is made up of 15 amino acids. CDR3 sequence: CASSLYPGPSYEQYF. CDR3 DNA sequence: TGTGCCAGCAGCTTATATCCAGGTCCCTCCTACGAGCAGTACTTC. Full variable domain (rest looked up from reference TRBV7-8 and TRBJ2-7): GAGVSQSPRYKVAKRGQDVALRCDPISGHVSLFWYQQALGQGPEFLTYFQNEAQLDKSGLPSDRFFAERPEGSVSTLKIQRTQQEDSAVYLCASSLYPGPSYEQYFGPGTRLTVT.

The chain uses TRBV13 and TRBJ2-3; 10 bases align to TRBD2. The CDR3 length is 18 residues. J gave up 0 bases and V 4 bases, and 10 bases lay outside the gene matches. Germline-derived CDR1 and CDR2 are PRHDT and FYEKMQ (reference sequence). CDR3 residues: CASSSLAGGWTSTDTQYF. CDR3 DNA sequence: TGTGCCAGCAGCTCCTTAGCGGGGGGCTGGACTAGCACAGATACGCAGTATTTT.

This chain uses TRBV11-2 with TRBJ1-1; weak D call: TRBD1 (5 bases). Trimming removed 6 bases from V and 1 base from J, with 18 bases in between. The germline V gene has CDR1 SGHAT and CDR2 FQNNGV. The CDR3 is made up of 16 amino acids. CDR3 protein: CASRTIKGRRNTEAFF. The CDR3 region has the DNA TGTGCCAGCAGAACTATAAAGGGGCGGCGGAACACTGAAGCTTTCTTT.

This chain connects TRBV6-5 to TRBJ1-3; TRBD1 might be the D (6 bases). Between the trimmed V and J ends, which lost 6 bases and 0 bases, there was a span of 12 bases. There are 15 residues in the CDR3. The germline CDR1 and CDR2 sequences are MNHEY and SVGAGI. The CDR3 is CASSKQGNSGNTIYF. The CDR3 DNA reads TGTGCCAGCAGCAAACAGGGTAACTCTGGAAACACCATATATTTT.

The chain has TRBV18 and TRBJ2-5, with D maybe TRBD2 (6 bases). The CDR3 has 15 amino acids. The germline gives CDR1 KGHSH, CDR2 LQKENI. V lost 5 bases and J 7 bases, leaving 20 bases between the germline ends. CDR3 region: CASSAGAAGRGTQYF. The CDR3 DNA follows: TGTGCCAGCTCAGCCGGCGCGGCAGGGCGGGGGACCCAGTACTTC. Full variable domain (outside the CDR3, taken from reference TRBV18 and TRBJ2-5): NAGVMQNPRHLVRRRGQEARLRCSPMKGHSHVYWYRQLPEEGLKFMVYLQKENIIDESGMPKERFSAEFPKEGPSILRIQQVVRGDSAAYFCASSAGAAGRGTQYFGPGTRLLVL.

With respect to this clone: A junction boundary mismatches the germline segment, possibly from a read error. V usage is TRBV9 and J usage is TRBJ2-1; 8 nucleotides match TRBD1. There are 15 residues in the CDR3. Germline V gene data show CDR1 as SGDLS and CDR2 as YYNGEE. The CDR3 protein is CAGSRDRGNYNEQFF. The CDR3 DNA is TGTGCCGGCAGCAGAGACAGGGGAAACTACAATGAGCAGTTCTTC.

The chain links TRBV5-4 to TRBJ2-4; 7 bases are a match to TRBD2. Trimming took 4 bases from V and 9 from J; bases not matched to a gene: 16. The CDR3 is made up of 16 amino acids. CDR1 SGHNT and CDR2 YYREEE come from the germline V gene (reference sequence). DNA for the CDR3: TGTGCCAGCAGCCGCCTACCAGCGGGGTCCCGGACCATTCAGTACTTC. It codes for CASSRLPAGSRTIQYF.

V is TRBV18 and J is TRBJ2-7; D is possibly TRBD1 (6 bases). V shed 2 bases and J shed 4 bases, with 15 bases lying between them. The CDR3 length is 15 residues. Germline CDR1 KGHSH, CDR2 LQKENI. The CDR3 reads CASSPRGNDGYEQYF. The CDR3 nucleotides are TGTGCCAGCTCACCAAGGGGGAATGATGGGTACGAGCAGTACTTC.

The V gene is TRBV19, the J gene TRBJ2-1, with 9 positions matching TRBD1. The CDR3 is 16 residues long. V gave up 7 bases and J gave up 1 base; unmatched junction bases: 8. The germline CDR1 and CDR2 sequences are LNHDA and SQIVND (reference sequence). The CDR3 region is CASIRTGVSSYNEQFF. The CDR3 region has the DNA TGTGCCAGTATACGGACAGGGGTAAGTTCCTACAATGAGCAGTTCTTC.